This T cell receptor (beta chain) was recovered during a study of blood T cell repertoires in COVID-19. Looking at the study overall: Sources were T cells, B-cell-depleted T cells, or PBMCs; the material itself was cDNA or gDNA.

Trimming stripped 10 bases from V and 2 bases from J, with 11 bases between. CDR1 and CDR2 (germline): MNHEY, SVGAGI. The CDR3 is 12 residues long. Patients from Seattle were sampled longitudinally, starting during active infection. The protocol was immunoSEQ multiplex PCR, while the TCRdb copy is restricted to in-frame clones and leaves out a portion. The data contain 100,000 to 150,000 clones, more than 80% of them singletons. The source is a woman older than 75 with COVID-19, enrolled during active disease. The sample was peripheral blood. The chain joins TRBV6-5 to TRBJ1-2; D unclear. CDR3 nucleotides: TGTGCCACCGGTGGACTCAACTATGGCTACACCTTC. It encodes CATGGLNYGYTF.